This paragraph covers one TCR beta chain sequence. In the original analysis: Amplification of reference gene primers was used by the study to estimate nucleated cell counts. The assay was immunoSEQ multiplex PCR, and TCRdb's table has in-frame clones only and misses some. V and J calls and clone size come straight from that table; D and trimming were deduced from the DNA. In the table there are 250,000 to 350,000 clones, 88% of which are singletons. During active infection, Seattle patients enrolled and were then monitored through disease. This specimen comes from a study of blood T cell repertoires in COVID-19. About the study: Sites across the United States, Italy and Spain contributed samples from acute and convalescent COVID-19. Sample material is recorded as cDNA or gDNA derived from T cells, B-cell-depleted T cells, or PBMCs.

Per germline, CDR1 SGHDN and CDR2 FVKESK. The germline V and J ends were trimmed by 1 base and 7 bases, with 8 bases remaining between them. This CDR3 contains 13 residues. This receptor was taken from a woman in her thirties with COVID-19, enrolled during active disease. The rearrangement uses TRBV14 and TRBJ1-5; no definite D call. Sequenced sample: peripheral blood. The CDR3 spells CASSQVGGQPQHF. CDR3 DNA sequence: TGTGCCAGCAGCCAAGTTGGAGGCCAGCCCCAGCATTTT. The variable domain in full, with the rest retrieved from reference TRBV14 and TRBJ1-5, is EAGVTQFPSHSVIEKGQTVTLRCDPISGHDNLYWYRRVMGKEIKFLLHFVKESKQDESGMPNNRFLAERTGGTYSTLKVQPAELEDSGVYFCASSQVGGQPQHFGDGTRLSIL.